A single sample is the source of the 5 T cell receptor beta chains below, sequenced in a study of T cell responses to AZD1222 COVID-19 vaccine. Measured with immunoSEQ multiplex PCR; TCRdb has only the in-frame clones, and not every one. The profile shows 150,000 or so clones, 90% to 95% of them singletons. The input for sequencing was peripheral blood, taken on day 0 of AZD1222 vaccination. The receptors stem from an adult in good health.

This clone was recorded once. CDR3: CASSNSPGDWTDTQYF. DNA of the CDR3: TGTGCCAGCAGCAATAGTCCGGGGGATTGGACAGATACGCAGTATTTT. This chain uses TRBV9 with TRBJ2-3, with a possible D match to TRBD2 (6 bases). V dropped 4 bases and J dropped 3 bases, with 18 bases sitting between them. Germline CDR1 is SGDLS and CDR2 is YYNGEE. The CDR3 sequence is 16 residues long.

The gene calls are TRBV20-1 and TRBJ2-7, with D perhaps given as TRBD1 or TRBD2 (5 bases each). Trimming stripped 3 bases from V and 4 bases from J, with 13 bases between. Germline CDR1 and CDR2: DFQATT and SNEGSKA (reference sequence). CDR3 length: 13 amino acids. This chain's CDR3 is CSASIQGRYEQYF. In nucleotides, the CDR3 is TGCAGTGCTAGTATCCAGGGACGGTACGAGCAGTACTTC.

This clone was seen just once. The V call is TRBV27, the J call TRBJ2-3; D is possibly TRBD1 (6 bases). Trimming removed 6 bases from V and 6 bases from J, with 28 bases in between. Germline V gene sequence: CDR1 MNHEY, CDR2 SMNVEV (reference sequence). The CDR3 totals 18 residues. In DNA, the CDR3 is TGTGCCAGCAGACCTCGGGTGACAGGCGGATTATTGGGCGATACGCAGTATTTT. It encodes CASRPRVTGGLLGDTQYF.

CDR3 sequence reads: CASSLRGTGGVFGETQYF. The DNA for the CDR3 is TGTGCCAGCAGCTTACGAGGGACAGGGGGAGTTTTTGGGGAGACCCAGTACTTC. The V and J genes are TRBV7-6 and TRBJ2-5, with 11 bases matching TRBD1. The germline gives CDR1 SGHVS, CDR2 FNYEAQ. CDR3 length: 18 residues. V was clipped by 2 bases and J by 5 bases; unmatched bases: 13.

V gene TRBV6-5 combines with J gene TRBJ1-6; no clear D. The CDR3 totals 15 residues. Trimming removed 0 bases from V and 7 bases from J, with 10 bases in between. Germline-derived CDR1 and CDR2 are MNHEY and SVGAGI. The chain's CDR3 is CASSYSLGPNSPLHF. For the CDR3, the DNA is TGTGCCAGCAGTTACTCCCTAGGACCGAATTCACCCCTCCACTTT.